These T cell receptor beta chains were read from a single sample in a study of blood T cell repertoires in COVID-19. The method was immunoSEQ multiplex PCR; TCRdb's version includes in-frame clones alone and lacks a portion of them. Among approximately 120,000 clones listed, around 80% were seen once. Sequenced material: peripheral blood. The receptor set was obtained from a human donor in a cohort sampled during active COVID-19. The CDR3 runs from the conserved cysteine through the conserved F or W. The order of the fields is J gene, D gene, clone size, V gene, CDR3 protein, CDR3 DNA. A D gene is named only where the DNA matches it firmly. Clone size is not always given. Where it is, it says once, few, many or a class for expanded clones.

TRBJ1-1 | NA | NA | TRBV5-4 | CASSLGLREAFF | TGTGCCAGCAGCCTAGGACTGAGGGAAGCTTTCTTT
TRBJ2-5 | NA | NA | TRBV2 | CASSLEGVGETQYF | TGTGCCAGCAGTCTCGAGGGGGTGGGGGAGACCCAGTACTTC
TRBJ2-7 | NA | NA | TRBV15 | CATSRDLEGAVLEQYF | TGTGCCACCAGCAGAGATCTGGAGGGCGCGGTTCTCGAGCAGTACTTC
TRBJ2-7 | TRBD1 | NA | TRBV7-9 | CASSLKQGVYEQYF | TGTGCCAGCAGCTTAAAACAGGGGGTCTACGAGCAGTACTTC
TRBJ1-1 | NA | NA | TRBV28 | CATTTSPLREAFF | TGTGCCACTACCACTTCACCACTGCGTGAAGCTTTCTTT
TRBJ1-3 | TRBD1 | NA | TRBV28 | CASSFSGTGQSGNTIYF | TGTGCCAGCAGTTTCTCCGGGACAGGGCAGTCTGGAAACACCATATATTTT
TRBJ1-5 | NA | once | TRBV18 | CASSPQIQGRSEQPQHF | TGTGCCAGCTCACCACAAATTCAGGGGCGATCCGAACAGCCCCAGCATTTT
TRBJ2-3 | TRBD2 | NA | TRBV14 | CASSLETSDHTDTQYF | TGTGCCAGCAGCCTAGAGACTAGCGATCACACAGATACGCAGTATTTT
TRBJ1-3 | TRBD1 | NA | TRBV28 | CDSSFYGQGADGNTIYF | TGTGACAGCAGTTTTTACGGACAGGGGGCTGATGGAAACACCATATATTTT
TRBJ2-7 | NA | NA | TRBV28 | CASSPWDITSYEQYF | TGTGCCAGCAGTCCCTGGGACATCACCTCCTACGAGCAGTACTTC
TRBJ1-2 | TRBD1 | NA | TRBV6-4 | CASRVTGTAYGYTF | TGTGCCAGCAGAGTCACCGGGACAGCTTATGGCTACACCTTC
TRBJ2-3 | TRBD1 | NA | TRBV19 | CASRDRGTSTDTQYF | TGTGCCAGTAGAGACAGGGGCACTAGCACAGATACGCAGTATTTT
TRBJ2-5 | NA | few | TRBV2 | CASSPEETQYF | TGTGCCAGCAGTCCGGAAGAGACCCAGTACTTC
TRBJ2-7 | NA | once | TRBV10-1 | CASSEAAGEQYF | TGCGCCAGCAGTGAGGCGGCGGGTGAGCAGTACTTC
TRBJ1-2 | TRBD1 | NA | TRBV11-1 | CASSLEGTAYGYTF | TGTGCCAGCAGCTTAGAAGGGACAGCTTATGGCTACACCTTC
TRBJ1-6 | NA | NA | TRBV7-9 | CASSGRDMINSPLHF | TGTGCCAGCAGCGGGAGGGACATGATTAATTCACCCCTCCACTTT